The sequence of this T cell receptor (beta chain) was determined in a study of cytomegalovirus exposure and HLA in healthy donors. As regards this clone: Its antigen is not known.

V was cut by 8 bases and J by 5 bases, with 18 bases left in between. Germline V gene sequence: CDR1 SNHLY, CDR2 FYNNEI. The CDR3 has 14 residues. PCR employed 60 Vbeta and 13 Jbeta primers. Per the original data handling: Later reanalysis found about 78 million unique TCR beta chains, roughly 9.9 million of them shared. TCRdb's table, derived via immunoSEQ multiplex PCR, lists solely in-frame clones and lacks some. The DNA was the basis for D and trimming; V, J and clone size are from that table. The sample contains 95,000 or so clones, 81% of which appear only once. Regarding the study as a whole: Cytomegalovirus association was listed for 150 to 200 TCR beta chains. TCR beta V- and J-gene trimming, according to a later analysis, was linked to a missense DCLRE1C variant.

The sequenced sample consisted of PBMCs. The receptor comes from a woman aged 65 to 85 in good health and CMV-seropositive. V usage is TRBV2 and J usage is TRBJ2-5; D perhaps matches TRBD1 (5 bases). The CDR3 reads CASVGHGLGETQYF. The CDR3 bases are TGTGCCAGCGTCGGACATGGTCTGGGTGAGACCCAGTACTTC.